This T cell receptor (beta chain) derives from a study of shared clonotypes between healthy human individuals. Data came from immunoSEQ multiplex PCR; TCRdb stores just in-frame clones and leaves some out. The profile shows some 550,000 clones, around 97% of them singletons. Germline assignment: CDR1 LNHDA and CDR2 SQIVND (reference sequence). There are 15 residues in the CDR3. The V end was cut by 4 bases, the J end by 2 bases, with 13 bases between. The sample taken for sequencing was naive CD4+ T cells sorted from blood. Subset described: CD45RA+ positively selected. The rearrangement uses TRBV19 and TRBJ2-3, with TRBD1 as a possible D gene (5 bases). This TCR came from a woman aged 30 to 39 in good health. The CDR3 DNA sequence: TGTGCCAGTAGTAGATACAGGCAAATCACAGATACGCAGTATTTT. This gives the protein CASSRYRQITDTQYF.